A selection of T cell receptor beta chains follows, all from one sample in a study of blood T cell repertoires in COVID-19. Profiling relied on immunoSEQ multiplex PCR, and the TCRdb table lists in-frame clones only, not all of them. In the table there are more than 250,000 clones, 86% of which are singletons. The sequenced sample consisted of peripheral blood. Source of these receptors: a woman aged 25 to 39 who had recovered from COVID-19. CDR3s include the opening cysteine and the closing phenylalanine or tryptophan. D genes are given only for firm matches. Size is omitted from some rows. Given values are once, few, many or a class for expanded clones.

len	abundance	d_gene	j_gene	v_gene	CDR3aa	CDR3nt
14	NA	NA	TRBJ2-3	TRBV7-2	CASSSSAFGNTQYF	TGTGCCAGCAGCTCTAGCGCCTTTGGAAATACGCAGTATTTT
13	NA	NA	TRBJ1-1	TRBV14	CASSLQGNTEAFF	TGTGCCAGCAGCCTCCAGGGAAACACTGAAGCTTTCTTT
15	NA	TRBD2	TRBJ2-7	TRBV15	CATSRAGTSGYEQYF	TGTGCCACCAGCAGAGCCGGGACTAGCGGCTACGAGCAGTACTTC
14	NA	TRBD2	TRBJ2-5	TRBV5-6	CASFGGASSETQYF	TGTGCCAGCTTCGGGGGGGCCTCATCAGAGACCCAGTACTTC
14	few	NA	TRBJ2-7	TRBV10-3	CAIRATGRGGEQYF	TGTGCCATCAGAGCTACAGGGAGAGGGGGCGAGCAGTACTTC
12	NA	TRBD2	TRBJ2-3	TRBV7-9	CASSPRGDTQYF	TGTGCCAGCAGCCCGCGGGGGGATACGCAGTATTTT
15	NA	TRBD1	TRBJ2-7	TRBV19	CASSLGQGLGYEQYF	TGTGCCAGTAGTCTCGGACAGGGACTTGGCTACGAGCAGTACTTC
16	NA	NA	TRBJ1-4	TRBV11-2	CASSLGRGVMYEKLFF	TGTGCCAGCAGCTTAGGGCGGGGGGTTATGTATGAAAAACTGTTTTTT
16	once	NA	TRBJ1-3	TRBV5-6	CASSLVTLDSGNTIYF	TGTGCCAGCAGCTTGGTCACCTTAGACTCTGGAAACACCATATATTTT
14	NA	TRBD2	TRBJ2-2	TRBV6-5	CASRREGNTGELFF	TGTGCCAGCAGACGGGAGGGGAACACCGGGGAGCTGTTTTTT
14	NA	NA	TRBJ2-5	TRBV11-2	CASSPGVTGETQYF	TGTGCCAGCAGCCCCGGGGTCACGGGAGAGACCCAGTACTTC
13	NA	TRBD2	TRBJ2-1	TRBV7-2	CASVGLAVDEQFF	TGTGCCAGCGTAGGACTAGCGGTGGATGAGCAGTTCTTC
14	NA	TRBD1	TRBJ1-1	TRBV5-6	CASRLGTGRTEAFF	TGTGCCAGCAGACTCGGGACAGGGAGGACTGAAGCTTTCTTT
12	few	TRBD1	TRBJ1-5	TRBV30	CAWGTGNQPQHF	TGTGCCTGGGGGACAGGCAATCAGCCCCAGCATTTT
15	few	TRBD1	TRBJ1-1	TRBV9	CASSADWTGNTEAFF	TGTGCCAGCAGCGCAGATTGGACAGGGAACACTGAAGCTTTCTTT
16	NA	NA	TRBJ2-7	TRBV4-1	CASSQDQAGGSHEQYF	TGCGCCAGCAGCCAAGATCAAGCAGGAGGTTCCCACGAGCAGTACTTC
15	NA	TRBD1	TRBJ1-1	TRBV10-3	CAISDPTGGNTEAFF	TGTGCCATCAGTGACCCGACAGGGGGTAACACTGAAGCTTTCTTT
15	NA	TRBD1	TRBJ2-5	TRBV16	CASSQVGTGKETQYF	TGTGCCAGCAGCCAAGTAGGGACAGGGAAAGAGACCCAGTACTTC
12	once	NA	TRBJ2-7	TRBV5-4	CASTLGGREQYF	TGTGCCAGCACCCTGGGGGGTAGAGAGCAGTACTTC
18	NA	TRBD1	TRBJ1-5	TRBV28	CASSPNGQGVYSNQPQHF	TGTGCCAGCAGCCCAAACGGACAGGGAGTCTATAGCAATCAGCCCCAGCATTTT
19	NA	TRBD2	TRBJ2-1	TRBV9	CASSDPGLAGGLSYNEQFF	TGTGCCAGCAGTGATCCGGGACTAGCGGGAGGTCTGTCCTACAATGAGCAGTTCTTC
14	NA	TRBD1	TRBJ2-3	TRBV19	CASSLQGVGDTQYF	TGTGCCAGTAGTCTCCAGGGGGTCGGAGATACGCAGTATTTT
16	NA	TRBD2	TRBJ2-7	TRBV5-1	CASSSRSLAYSYEQYF	TGCGCCAGCAGCTCCCGTTCACTAGCGTACTCCTACGAGCAGTACTTC
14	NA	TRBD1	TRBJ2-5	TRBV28	CASSTRDSQETQYF	TGTGCCAGCAGTACCCGGGACAGCCAAGAGACCCAGTACTTC
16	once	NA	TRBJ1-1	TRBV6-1	CASSEAGATVNTEAFF	TGTGCCAGCAGTGAAGCGGGGGCGACAGTGAACACTGAAGCTTTCTTT
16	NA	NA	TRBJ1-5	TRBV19	CASSTNRRGRGQPQHF	TGTGCCAGTAGCACAAACCGGCGCGGTCGAGGTCAGCCCCAGCATTTT
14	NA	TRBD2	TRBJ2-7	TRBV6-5	CASTRLAGPYEQYF	TGTGCCAGCACCCGCCTAGCGGGCCCCTACGAGCAGTACTTC
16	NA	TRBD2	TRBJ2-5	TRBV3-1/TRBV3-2	CASSRQTTSGTETQYF	TGTGCCAGCAGCCGCCAGACGACTAGCGGGACGGAGACCCAGTACTTC
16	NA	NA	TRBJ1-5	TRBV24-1	CATSDPGQGGNQPQHF	TGTGCCACCAGTGATCCTGGACAAGGGGGCAATCAGCCCCAGCATTTT
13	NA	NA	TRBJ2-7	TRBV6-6	CASSYRGSYEQYF	TGTGCCAGCAGTTACCGAGGGTCCTACGAGCAGTACTTC
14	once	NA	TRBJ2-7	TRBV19	CASSPMRSSYEQYF	TGTGCCAGTAGTCCCATGAGGAGCTCCTACGAGCAGTACTTC
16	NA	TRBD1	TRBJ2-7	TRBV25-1	CASSEIGTGKVHEQYF	TGTGCCAGCAGTGAAATAGGGACAGGGAAAGTCCACGAGCAGTACTTC
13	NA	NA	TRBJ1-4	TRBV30	CAWSVKSNEKLFF	TGTGCCTGGAGTGTTAAAAGCAATGAAAAACTGTTTTTT
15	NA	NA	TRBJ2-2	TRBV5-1	CASRLSGERTGELFF	TGCGCCAGCAGATTGAGTGGAGAACGCACCGGGGAGCTGTTTTTT
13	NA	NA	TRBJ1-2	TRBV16	CASSQQSGYGYTF	TGTGCCAGCAGCCAACAGTCAGGGTATGGCTACACCTTC
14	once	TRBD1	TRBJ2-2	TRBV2	CASSWQGDTGELFF	TGTGCCAGCAGTTGGCAGGGGGACACCGGGGAGCTGTTTTTT
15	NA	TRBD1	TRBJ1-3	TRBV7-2	CASSLDRASGNTIYF	TGTGCCAGCAGCCTCGACAGGGCGTCTGGAAACACCATATATTTT
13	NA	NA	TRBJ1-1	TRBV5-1	CASSLGKGTEAFF	TGCGCCAGCAGCTTAGGGAAGGGGACTGAAGCTTTCTTT
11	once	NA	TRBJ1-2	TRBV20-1	CSARRPQRYTF	TGCAGTGCTAGAAGGCCACAGCGCTACACCTTC
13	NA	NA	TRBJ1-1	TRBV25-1	CASSERGNTEAFF	TGTGCCAGCAGTGAAAGGGGGAACACTGAAGCTTTCTTT
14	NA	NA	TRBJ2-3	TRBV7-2	CASSLGDSGYTQYF	TGTGCCAGCAGCTTAGGCGATAGCGGTTATACGCAGTATTTT
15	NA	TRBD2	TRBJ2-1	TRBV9	CASSATSGSSNEQFF	TGTGCCAGCAGTGCGACTAGCGGGAGTAGCAATGAGCAGTTCTTC
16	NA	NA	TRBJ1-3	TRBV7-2	CASSYQATRPGNTIYF	TGTGCCAGCAGCTACCAGGCCACTCGGCCGGGAAACACCATATATTTT
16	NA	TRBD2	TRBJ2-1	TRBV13	CASSANLADSYNEQFF	TGTGCCAGCAGCGCCAATCTAGCGGACTCCTACAATGAGCAGTTCTTC
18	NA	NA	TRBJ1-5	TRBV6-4	CASSDKGLEEYSNQPQHF	TGTGCCAGCAGTGACAAGGGGCTTGAAGAGTATAGCAATCAGCCCCAGCATTTT
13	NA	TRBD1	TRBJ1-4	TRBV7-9	CAHPGTGGVELFF	TGTGCACACCCCGGGACAGGGGGCGTCGAACTGTTTTTT
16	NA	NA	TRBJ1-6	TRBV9	CASSPRMSSYNSPLHF	TGTGCCAGCAGCCCCAGGATGAGCTCCTATAATTCACCCCTCCACTTT
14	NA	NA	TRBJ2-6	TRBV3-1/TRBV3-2	CASSLRSGANVLTF	TGTGCCAGCAGCCTGCGCTCTGGGGCCAACGTCCTGACTTTC
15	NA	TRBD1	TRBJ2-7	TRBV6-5	CASSRGGQGFPEQYF	TGTGCCAGCTCACGGGGGGGACAGGGGTTTCCGGAGCAGTACTTC
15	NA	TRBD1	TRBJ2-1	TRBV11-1	CASSSTGDRGYEQFF	TGTGCCAGCAGCTCAACAGGGGACAGAGGGTATGAGCAGTTCTTC
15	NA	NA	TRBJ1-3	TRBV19	CASSILAGAGNTIYF	TGTGCCAGTAGTATCTTAGCAGGGGCTGGAAACACCATATATTTT
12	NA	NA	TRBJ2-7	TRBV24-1	CATSGPGSEQYF	TGTGCCACCAGTGGCCCCGGGAGCGAGCAGTACTTC
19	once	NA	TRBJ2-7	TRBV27	CASSLRPNAAKEGGHEQYF	TGTGCCAGCAGTTTACGCCCGAATGCGGCAAAAGAAGGGGGTCACGAGCAGTACTTC
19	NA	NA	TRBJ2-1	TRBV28	CASSSLPAFEGSPYNEQFF	TGTGCCAGCAGTTCCCTACCCGCTTTTGAGGGATCTCCGTACAATGAGCAGTTCTTC